Included here is one TCR beta chain sequence, with context. These data belong to a study of blood T cell repertoires in COVID-19. Study at large: The analysed material was cDNA or gDNA that came from T cells, B-cell-depleted T cells, or PBMCs.

Under the authors' procedure: Reference gene primers were amplified, and this amplification served to estimate nucleated cell counts. The method was immunoSEQ multiplex PCR; TCRdb's version includes in-frame clones alone and lacks a portion of them. From that table come the V and J calls and clone size; the DNA was used to work out D and trimming. The sample includes some 100,000 clones, around 90% seen only once; the top ten take 5.7%. Germline CDR1 DFQATT, CDR2 SNEGSKA (reference sequence). The junction had 8 bases not matched to a gene; V was cut back by 3 bases and J by 6 bases. The CDR3 runs 15 residues.

This sequence originates from a man aged 70 or older with acute or convalescent COVID-19. The rearrangement uses TRBV20-1 and TRBJ1-6; 7 nucleotides agree with TRBD1. The sample was peripheral blood. The CDR3 DNA is TGCAGTGCTAGTATAGGGCAGGGGGTTAATTCACCCCTCCACTTT. Protein: CSASIGQGVNSPLHF.